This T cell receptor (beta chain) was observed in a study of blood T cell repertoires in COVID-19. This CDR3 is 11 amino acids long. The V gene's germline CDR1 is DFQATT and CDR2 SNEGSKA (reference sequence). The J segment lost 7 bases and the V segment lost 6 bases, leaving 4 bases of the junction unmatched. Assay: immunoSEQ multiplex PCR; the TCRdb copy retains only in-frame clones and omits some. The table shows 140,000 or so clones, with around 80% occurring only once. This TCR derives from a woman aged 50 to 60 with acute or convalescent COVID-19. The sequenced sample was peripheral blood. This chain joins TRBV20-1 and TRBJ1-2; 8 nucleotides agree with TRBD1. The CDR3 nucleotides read TGCAGTGCGGTCGACAGGGGTGGCTACACCTTC. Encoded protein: CSAVDRGGYTF.